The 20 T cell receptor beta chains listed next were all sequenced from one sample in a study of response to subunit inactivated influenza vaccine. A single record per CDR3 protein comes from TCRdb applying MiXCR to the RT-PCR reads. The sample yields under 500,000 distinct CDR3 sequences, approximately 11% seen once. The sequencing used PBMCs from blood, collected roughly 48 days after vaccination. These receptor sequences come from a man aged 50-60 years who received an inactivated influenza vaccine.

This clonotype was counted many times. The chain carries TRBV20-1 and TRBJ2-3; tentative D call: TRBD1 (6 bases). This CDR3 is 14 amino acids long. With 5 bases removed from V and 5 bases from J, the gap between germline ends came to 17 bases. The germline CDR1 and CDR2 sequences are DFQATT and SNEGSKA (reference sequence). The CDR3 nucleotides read TGCAGTGCTGCGACAGGCCACAAGCTAGATACGCAGTATTTT. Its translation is CSAATGHKLDTQYF.

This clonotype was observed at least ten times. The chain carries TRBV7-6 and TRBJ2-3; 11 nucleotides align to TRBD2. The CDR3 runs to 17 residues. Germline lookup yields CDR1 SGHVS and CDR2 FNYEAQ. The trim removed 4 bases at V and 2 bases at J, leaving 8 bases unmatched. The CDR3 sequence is CASSSRPGLADTDTQYF. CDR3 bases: TGTGCCAGCAGCTCCAGACCGGGACTAGCGGACACAGATACGCAGTATTTT.

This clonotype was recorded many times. CDR3 sequence reads: CSTRGSNYGYTF. The CDR3 nucleotides are TGCAGTACCAGGGGTTCTAACTATGGCTACACCTTC. The chain employs TRBV20-1 and TRBJ1-2; TRBD1 is a possible D gene (6 bases). With 8 bases removed from V and 0 bases from J, the gap between germline ends came to 10 bases. Germline V gene data show CDR1 as DFQATT and CDR2 as SNEGSKA (reference sequence). This CDR3 region has 12 residues.

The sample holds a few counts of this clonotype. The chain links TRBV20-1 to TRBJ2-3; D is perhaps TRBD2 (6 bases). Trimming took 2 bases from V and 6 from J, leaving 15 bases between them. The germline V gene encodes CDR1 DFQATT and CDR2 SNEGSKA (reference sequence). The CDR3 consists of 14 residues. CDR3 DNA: TGCAGTGCTAGAACGTTCCGCGGAGGGGATACGCAGTATTTT. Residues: CSARTFRGGDTQYF.

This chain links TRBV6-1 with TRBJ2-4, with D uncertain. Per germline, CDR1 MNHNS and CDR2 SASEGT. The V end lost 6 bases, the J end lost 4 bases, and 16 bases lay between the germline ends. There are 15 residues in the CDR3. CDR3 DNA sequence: TGTGCCAGCAGCCCCTACGGCCCCGAAAAAAACATTCAGTACTTC. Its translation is CASSPYGPEKNIQYF.

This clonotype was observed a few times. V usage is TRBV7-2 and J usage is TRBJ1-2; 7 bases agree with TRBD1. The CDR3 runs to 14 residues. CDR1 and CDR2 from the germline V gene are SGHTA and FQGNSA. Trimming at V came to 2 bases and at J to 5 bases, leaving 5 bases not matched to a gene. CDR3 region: CASSLQDRRYGYTF. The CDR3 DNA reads TGTGCCAGCAGCTTACAGGACAGGCGTTATGGCTACACCTTC.

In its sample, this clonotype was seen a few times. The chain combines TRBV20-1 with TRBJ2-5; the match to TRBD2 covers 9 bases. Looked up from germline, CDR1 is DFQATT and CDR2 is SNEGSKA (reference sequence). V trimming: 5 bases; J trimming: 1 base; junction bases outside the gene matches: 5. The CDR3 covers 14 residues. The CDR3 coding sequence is TGCAGTGCTTCCCGGACTAGCGTCCAAGAGACCCAGTACTTC. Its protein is CSASRTSVQETQYF.

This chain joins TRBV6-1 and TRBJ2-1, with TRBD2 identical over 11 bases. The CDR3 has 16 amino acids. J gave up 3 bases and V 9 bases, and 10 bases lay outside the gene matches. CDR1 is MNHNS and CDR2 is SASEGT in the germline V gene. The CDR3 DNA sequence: TGTGCCAGTCACGACGAACTAGCGGGGGTCTACAATGAGCAGTTCTTC. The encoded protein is CASHDELAGVYNEQFF.

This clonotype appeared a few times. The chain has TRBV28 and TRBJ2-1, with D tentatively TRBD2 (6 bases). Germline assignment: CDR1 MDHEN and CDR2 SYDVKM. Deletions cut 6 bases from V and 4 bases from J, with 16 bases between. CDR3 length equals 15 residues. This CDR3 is CASSPGTFLYNEQFF. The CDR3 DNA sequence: TGTGCCAGCAGCCCCGGGACTTTCCTATACAATGAGCAGTTCTTC.

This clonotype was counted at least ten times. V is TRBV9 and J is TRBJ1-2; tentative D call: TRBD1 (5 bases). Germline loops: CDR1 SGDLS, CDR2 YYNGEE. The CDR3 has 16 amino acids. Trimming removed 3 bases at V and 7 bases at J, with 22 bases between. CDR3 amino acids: CASSADAGPRRGGYTF. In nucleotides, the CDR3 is TGTGCCAGCAGCGCGGATGCGGGGCCCAGAAGGGGTGGCTACACCTTC.

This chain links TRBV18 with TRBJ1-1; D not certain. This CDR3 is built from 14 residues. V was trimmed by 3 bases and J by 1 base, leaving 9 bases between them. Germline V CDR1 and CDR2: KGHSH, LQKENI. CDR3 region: CASSPSRRNTEAFF. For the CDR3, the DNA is TGTGCCAGCTCACCCTCCAGGCGGAACACTGAAGCTTTCTTT.

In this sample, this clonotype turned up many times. CDR3 amino acids: CSARITGNEQFF. Written as DNA, the CDR3 is TGCAGTGCTAGAATAACAGGGAATGAGCAGTTCTTC. The chain carries TRBV20-1 and TRBJ2-1; TRBD1 is a possible D gene (6 bases). The CDR3 spans 12 residues. The germline gives CDR1 DFQATT, CDR2 SNEGSKA (reference sequence). V lost 2 bases and J lost 7, with 9 bases in between.

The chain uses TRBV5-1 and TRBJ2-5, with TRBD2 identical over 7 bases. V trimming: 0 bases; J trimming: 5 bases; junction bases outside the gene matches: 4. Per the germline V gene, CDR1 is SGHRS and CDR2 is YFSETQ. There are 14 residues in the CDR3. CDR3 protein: CASSLGSGVETQYF. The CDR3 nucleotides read TGCGCCAGCAGCTTGGGCAGCGGGGTTGAGACCCAGTACTTC. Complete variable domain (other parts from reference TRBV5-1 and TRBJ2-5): KAGVTQTPRYLIKTRGQQVTLSCSPISGHRSVSWYQQTPGQGLQFLFEYFSETQRNKGNFPGRFSGRQFSNSRSEMNVSTLELGDSALYLCASSLGSGVETQYFGPGTRLLVL.

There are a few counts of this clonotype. The CDR3 sequence is CASRKAASGEQYF. In DNA, the CDR3 is TGTGCCAGCAGAAAAGCGGCGTCGGGCGAGCAGTACTTC. This chain links TRBV28 with TRBJ2-7; D is perhaps TRBD2 (5 bases). The ends were cut back, 6 bases at V and 6 bases at J, with 15 bases in the middle. Germline values: CDR1 MDHEN, CDR2 SYDVKM. The CDR3 totals 13 residues.

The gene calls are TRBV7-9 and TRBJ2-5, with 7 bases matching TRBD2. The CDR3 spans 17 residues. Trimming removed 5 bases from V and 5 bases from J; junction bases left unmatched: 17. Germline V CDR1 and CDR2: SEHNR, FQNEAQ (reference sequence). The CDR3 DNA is TGTGCCAGCAGCCTACGACTTTTCGAGCGGGGTGGGGAGACCCAGTACTTC. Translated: CASSLRLFERGGETQYF.

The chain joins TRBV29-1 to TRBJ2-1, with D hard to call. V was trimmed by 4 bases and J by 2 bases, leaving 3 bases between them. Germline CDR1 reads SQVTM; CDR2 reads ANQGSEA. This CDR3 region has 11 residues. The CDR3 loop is CSVAAYNEQFF. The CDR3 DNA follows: TGCAGCGTTGCAGCCTACAATGAGCAGTTCTTC.

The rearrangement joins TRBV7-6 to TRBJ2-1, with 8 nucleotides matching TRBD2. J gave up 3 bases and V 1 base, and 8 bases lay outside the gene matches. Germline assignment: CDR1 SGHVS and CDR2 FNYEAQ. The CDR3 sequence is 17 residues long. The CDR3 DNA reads TGTGCCAGCAGCTTAGTCGGAGCGGGGGCGGTCTACAATGAGCAGTTCTTC. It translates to CASSLVGAGAVYNEQFF.

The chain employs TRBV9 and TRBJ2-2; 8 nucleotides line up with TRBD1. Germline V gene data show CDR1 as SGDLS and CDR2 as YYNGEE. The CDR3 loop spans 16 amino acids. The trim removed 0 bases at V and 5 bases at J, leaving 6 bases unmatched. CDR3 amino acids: CASSVGWTGKTGELFF. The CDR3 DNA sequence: TGTGCCAGCAGCGTAGGCTGGACAGGGAAGACCGGGGAGCTGTTTTTT.

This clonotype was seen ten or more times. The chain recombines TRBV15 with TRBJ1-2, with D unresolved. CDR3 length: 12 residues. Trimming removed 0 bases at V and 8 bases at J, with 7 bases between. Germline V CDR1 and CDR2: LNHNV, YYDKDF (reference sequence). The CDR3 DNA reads TGTGCCACCAGCAGAGATCACGGGGGCTACACCTTC. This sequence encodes CATSRDHGGYTF.

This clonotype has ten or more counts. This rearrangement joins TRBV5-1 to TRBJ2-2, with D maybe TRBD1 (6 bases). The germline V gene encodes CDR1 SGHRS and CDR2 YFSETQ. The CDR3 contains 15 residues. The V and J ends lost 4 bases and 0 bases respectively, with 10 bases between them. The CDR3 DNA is TGCGCCAGCAGCACGGACAGAACGAACACCGGGGAGCTGTTTTTT. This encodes CASSTDRTNTGELFF.